This T cell receptor (beta chain) was sequenced during a study of Ad26.COV2.S vaccination and SARS-CoV-2 variants. Stated treatment: around 19 received Ad26.COV2.S at low or high dose, single or two shots; 5 received placebo; per-sample allocation not given. Following the first vaccine or placebo injection, samples were taken on day 63. Method: immunoSEQ multiplex PCR; TCRdb's copy keeps in-frame clones and lacks some. Of over 450,000 clones in the sample, approximately 90% were seen once. The CDR3 contains 16 residues. Germline CDR1 MNHEY, CDR2 SMNVEV (reference sequence). V was clipped by 5 bases and J by 0 bases, with 14 bases between them. Overall study results and limits: Vaccine and placebo recipients had comparable breadth of non-spike TCRs.

Of note for this clone: Its matching antigen is unknown.

This material consisted of peripheral blood, taken in a trial of Ad26.COV2.S vaccine versus placebo. The receptor was isolated from a person aged 18-60 years who received the Ad26.COV2.S COVID-19 vaccine or a placebo. This chain joins TRBV27 and TRBJ2-1; D is uncertain. This CDR3 is CASSPPRKSSYNEQFF. For the CDR3, the DNA is TGTGCCAGCAGTCCCCCGCGCAAGAGCTCCTACAATGAGCAGTTCTTC.